This T cell receptor (beta chain) emerged from a study of cytomegalovirus exposure and HLA in healthy donors. PCR employed 60 Vbeta and 13 Jbeta primers. Only in-frame clones appear in the TCRdb table, and some are missing; sequencing was by immunoSEQ multiplex PCR. The top ten hold about 3% of the sample, which has 100,000 to 150,000 clones, around 80% seen once. Findings of the study overall: Investigators reported 150 to 200 TCR beta chains as tied to cytomegalovirus. TCR association rates varied by HLA locus in a later analysis, with DRB1 highest and HLA-C lowest.

For this clone: The antigen is not known.

This CDR3 contains 13 residues. From germline, CDR1 is MGHRA and CDR2 YSYEKL. Trimming took 0 bases from V and 5 from J, leaving 7 bases between them. This TCR came from a young woman in good health and CMV-seropositive. This chain joins TRBV4-1 and TRBJ1-1; no definite D call. The sequenced material came from PBMCs. The DNA for the CDR3 is TGCGCCAGCAGCCAAGATCAGCGGACTGAAGCTTTCTTT. Amino acids: CASSQDQRTEAFF.